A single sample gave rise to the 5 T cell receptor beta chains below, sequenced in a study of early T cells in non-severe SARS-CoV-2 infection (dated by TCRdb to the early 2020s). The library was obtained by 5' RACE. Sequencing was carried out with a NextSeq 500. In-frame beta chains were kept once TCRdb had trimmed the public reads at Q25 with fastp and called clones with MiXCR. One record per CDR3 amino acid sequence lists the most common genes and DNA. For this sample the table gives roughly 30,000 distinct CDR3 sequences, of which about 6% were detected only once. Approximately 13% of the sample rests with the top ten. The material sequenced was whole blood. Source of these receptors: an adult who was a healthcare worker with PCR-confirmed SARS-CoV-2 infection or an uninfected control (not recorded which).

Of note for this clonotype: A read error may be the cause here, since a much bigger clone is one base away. The CDR3 here is CVSSEGAGLGEQFF. For the CDR3, the DNA is TGTGTCAGCAGTGAAGGGGCTGGTCTCGGGGAGCAGTTCTTC. The V call is TRBV6-1, the J call TRBJ2-1; perhaps TRBD1 as D (5 bases). Germline V lookup: CDR1 MNHNS, CDR2 SASEGT. The CDR3 is 14 residues long.

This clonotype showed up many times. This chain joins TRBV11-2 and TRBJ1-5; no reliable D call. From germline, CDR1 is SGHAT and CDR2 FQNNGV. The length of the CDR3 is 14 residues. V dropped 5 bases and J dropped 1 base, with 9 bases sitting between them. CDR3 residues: CASSEGRSNQPQHF. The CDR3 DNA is TGTGCCAGCAGCGAAGGACGGAGCAATCAGCCCCAGCATTTT.

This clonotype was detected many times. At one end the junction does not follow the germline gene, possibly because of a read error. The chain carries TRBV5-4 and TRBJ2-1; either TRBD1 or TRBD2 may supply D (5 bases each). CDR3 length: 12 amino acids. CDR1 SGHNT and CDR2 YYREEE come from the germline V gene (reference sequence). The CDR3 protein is CASSLVGRDLVF. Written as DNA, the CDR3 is TGTGCCAGCAGCTTGGTAGGCCGGGACCTGGTCTTC.

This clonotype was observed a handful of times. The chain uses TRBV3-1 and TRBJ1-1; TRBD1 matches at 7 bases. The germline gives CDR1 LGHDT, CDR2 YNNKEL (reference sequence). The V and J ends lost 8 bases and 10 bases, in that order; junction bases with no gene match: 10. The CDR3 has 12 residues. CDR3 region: CASDSQGGVAFF. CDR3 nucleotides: TGTGCCAGCGACTCGCAGGGGGGTGTAGCTTTCTTT.

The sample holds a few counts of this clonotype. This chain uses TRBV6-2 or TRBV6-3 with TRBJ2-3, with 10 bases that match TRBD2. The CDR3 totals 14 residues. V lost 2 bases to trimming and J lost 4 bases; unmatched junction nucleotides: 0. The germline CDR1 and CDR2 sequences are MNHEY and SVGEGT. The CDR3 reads CASSYGTSADTQYF. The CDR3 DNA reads TGTGCCAGCAGTTACGGGACTAGCGCAGATACGCAGTATTTT.